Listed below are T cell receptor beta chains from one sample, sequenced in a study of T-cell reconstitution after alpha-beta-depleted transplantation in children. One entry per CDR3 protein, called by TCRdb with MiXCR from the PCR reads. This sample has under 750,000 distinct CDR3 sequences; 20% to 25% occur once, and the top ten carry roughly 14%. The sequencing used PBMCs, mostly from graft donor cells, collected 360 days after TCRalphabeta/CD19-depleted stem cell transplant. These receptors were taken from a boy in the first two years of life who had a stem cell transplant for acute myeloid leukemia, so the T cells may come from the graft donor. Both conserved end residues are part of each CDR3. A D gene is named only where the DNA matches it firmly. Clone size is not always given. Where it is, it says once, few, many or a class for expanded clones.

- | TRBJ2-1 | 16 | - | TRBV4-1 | CASSPERRSPYNEQFF | TGCGCCAGCAGCCCGGAACGGCGGAGCCCTTACAATGAGCAGTTCTTC
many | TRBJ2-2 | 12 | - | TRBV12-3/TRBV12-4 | CASSFGTGELFF | TGTGCCAGCAGTTTTGGGACCGGGGAGCTGTTTTTT
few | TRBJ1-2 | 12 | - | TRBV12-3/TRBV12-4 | CASSLFRQAITF | TGTGCCAGCAGTTTATTCCGGCAGGCAATCACCTTC
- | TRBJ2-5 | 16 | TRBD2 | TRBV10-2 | CASSDDRLAGGGTQYF | TGCGCCAGCAGTGATGACCGACTAGCGGGGGGCGGGACCCAGTACTTC
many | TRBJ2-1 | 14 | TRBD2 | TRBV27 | CASSFSLAGREQFF | TGTGCCAGCAGTTTCAGTCTAGCGGGGCGTGAGCAGTTCTTC
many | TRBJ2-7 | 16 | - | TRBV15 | CATSRETVRIVREQYF | TGTGCCACCAGCAGAGAGACAGTCCGGATCGTGAGAGAGCAGTACTTC
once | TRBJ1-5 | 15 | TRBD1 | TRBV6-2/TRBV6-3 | CASSMDRGDVQPQHF | TGTGCCAGCAGTATGGACAGGGGGGACGTTCAGCCCCAGCATTTT
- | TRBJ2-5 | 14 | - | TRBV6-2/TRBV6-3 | CASSYRGYQETQYF | TGTGCCAGCAGTTACCGGGGGTACCAAGAGACCCAGTACTTC
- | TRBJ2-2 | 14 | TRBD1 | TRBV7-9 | CASSLVDRTGELFF | TGTGCCAGCAGCTTAGTGGACAGGACTGGGGAGCTGTTTTTT
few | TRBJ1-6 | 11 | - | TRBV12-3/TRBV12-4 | CASSLGQLLHF | TGTGCCAGCAGTTTAGGTCAACTCCTCCACTTT
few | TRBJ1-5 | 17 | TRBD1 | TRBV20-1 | CSAQGQVPNVSNQPQHF | TGCAGTGCTCAGGGACAGGTACCCAATGTAAGCAATCAGCCCCAGCATTTT
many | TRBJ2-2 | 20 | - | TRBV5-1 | CASSFRTGSVRGANTGELFF | TGCGCCAGCAGCTTCCGCACCGGATCTGTGCGGGGAGCGAACACCGGGGAGCTGTTTTTT
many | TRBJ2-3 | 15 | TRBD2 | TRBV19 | CASRAPGGSTDTQYF | TGTGCCAGTAGGGCGCCGGGGGGGTCCACAGATACGCAGTATTTT
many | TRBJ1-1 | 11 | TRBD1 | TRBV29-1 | CSVHRGGEAFF | TGCAGCGTTCACAGGGGAGGTGAAGCTTTCTTT
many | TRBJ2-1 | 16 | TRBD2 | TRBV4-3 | CASSQELAGTYNEQFF | TGCGCCAGCAGCCAAGAACTAGCGGGGACCTACAATGAGCAGTTCTTC
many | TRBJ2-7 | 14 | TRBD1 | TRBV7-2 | CASSSGQGFYEQYF | TGTGCCAGCAGTTCGGGACAGGGGTTTTACGAGCAGTACTTC
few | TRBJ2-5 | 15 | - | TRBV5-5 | CASSLSDRAEETQYF | TGTGCCAGCAGCTTGAGTGATAGAGCGGAAGAGACCCAGTACTTC
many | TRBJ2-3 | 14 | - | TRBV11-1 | CASSSVGHTDTQYF | TGTGCCAGCAGCTCCGTGGGGCACACAGATACGCAGTATTTT
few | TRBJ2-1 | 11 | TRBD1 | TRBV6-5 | CASSPGTGEFF | TGTGCCAGCAGTCCCGGGACAGGGGAGTTCTTC
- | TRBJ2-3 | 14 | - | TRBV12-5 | CASGRGGLTDTQYF | TGTGCTAGTGGAAGGGGGGGGCTGACAGATACGCAGTATTTT
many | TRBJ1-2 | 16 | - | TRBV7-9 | CASRNAVQDSRYGYTF | TGTGCCAGCAGAAACGCGGTCCAGGACTCCCGCTATGGCTACACCTTC
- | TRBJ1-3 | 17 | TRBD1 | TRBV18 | CASSPVETGVNGNTIYF | TGTGCCAGCTCACCAGTTGAGACAGGGGTGAACGGAAACACCATATATTTT
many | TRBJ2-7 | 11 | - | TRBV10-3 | CAISTGMEQYF | TGTGCCATCAGTACAGGTATGGAGCAGTACTTC
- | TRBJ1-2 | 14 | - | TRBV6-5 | CASSYPGTPGSYTF | TGTGCCAGCAGTTACCCAGGGACCCCTGGCAGCTACACCTTC
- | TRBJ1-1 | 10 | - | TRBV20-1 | CSGVGTEAFF | TGCAGTGGGGTGGGTACTGAAGCTTTCTTT
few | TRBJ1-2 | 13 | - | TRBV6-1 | CASRREGIGGYTF | TGTGCCAGCCGCAGGGAGGGAATCGGTGGCTACACCTTC
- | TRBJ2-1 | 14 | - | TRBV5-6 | CASHAASSYNEQFF | TGTGCCAGCCACGCTGCGAGCTCCTACAATGAGCAGTTCTTC
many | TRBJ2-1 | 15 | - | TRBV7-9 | CASSERGASYNEQFF | TGTGCCAGCAGCGAGAGGGGGGCCTCATACAATGAGCAGTTCTTC
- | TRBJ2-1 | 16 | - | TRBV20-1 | CSARDENQVLNNEQFF | TGCAGTGCTAGGGATGAAAACCAGGTTCTCAACAATGAGCAGTTCTTC
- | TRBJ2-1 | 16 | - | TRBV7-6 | CASSPSRGHSYNEQFF | TGTGCCAGCAGCCCTAGTAGGGGCCACTCCTACAATGAGCAGTTCTTC
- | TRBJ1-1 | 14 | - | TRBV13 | CASSLEQGRSEAFF | TGTGCCAGCAGCTTAGAACAGGGTCGAAGTGAAGCTTTCTTT
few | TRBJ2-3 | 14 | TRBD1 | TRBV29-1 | CSLRTGDDPDTQYF | TGCAGCTTGAGGACAGGGGATGATCCAGATACGCAGTATTTT
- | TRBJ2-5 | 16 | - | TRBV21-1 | CASSKEGEGTCETQYF | TGTGCCAGCAGCAAAGAGGGGGAAGGGACGTGCGAGACCCAGTACTTC
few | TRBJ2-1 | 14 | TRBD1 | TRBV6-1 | CASRPSTGVGEQFF | TGTGCCAGCAGGCCCTCCACAGGGGTGGGTGAGCAGTTCTTC
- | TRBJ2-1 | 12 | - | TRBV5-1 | CASSSGGAEQFF | TGCGCCAGCAGCTCCGGTGGGGCTGAGCAGTTCTTC
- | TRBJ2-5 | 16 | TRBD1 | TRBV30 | CACPAGTGALQETQYF | TGTGCCTGTCCTGCCGGGACAGGGGCTCTCCAAGAGACCCAGTACTTC
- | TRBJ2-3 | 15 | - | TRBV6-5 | CASSSQGGPTDTQYF | TGTGCCAGCAGTTCACAGGGTGGGCCCACAGATACGCAGTATTTT
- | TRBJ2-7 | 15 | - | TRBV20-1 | CSASPQVGSSYEQYF | TGCAGTGCTAGCCCCCAGGTCGGAAGCTCCTACGAGCAGTACTTC
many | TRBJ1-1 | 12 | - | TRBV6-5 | CASSYGGSEAFF | TGTGCCAGCAGTTACGGAGGCTCTGAAGCTTTCTTT